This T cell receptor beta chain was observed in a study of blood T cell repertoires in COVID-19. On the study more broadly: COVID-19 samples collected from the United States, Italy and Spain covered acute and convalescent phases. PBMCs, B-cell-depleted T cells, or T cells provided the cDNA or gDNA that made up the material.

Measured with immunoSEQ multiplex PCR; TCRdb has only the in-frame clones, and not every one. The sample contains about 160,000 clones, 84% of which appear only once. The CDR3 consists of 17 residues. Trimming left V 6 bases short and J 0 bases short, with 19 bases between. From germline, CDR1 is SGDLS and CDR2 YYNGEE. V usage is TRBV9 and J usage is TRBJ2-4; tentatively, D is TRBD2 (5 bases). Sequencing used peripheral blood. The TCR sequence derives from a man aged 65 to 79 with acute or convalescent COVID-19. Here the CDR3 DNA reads TGTGCCAGCAACGTCGGACTCCATAAAGGAGCCAAAAACATTCAGTACTTC. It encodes CASNVGLHKGAKNIQYF.